Shown below are 20 T cell receptor beta chains from a single sample sequenced in a study of immune characterization of retroperitoneal liposarcoma. TCRdb re-derived calls from the PCR reads in MiXCR, one entry per CDR3 protein. The table includes thousands of distinct CDR3 sequences, 45% to 50% detected once. Source material: tumor tissue. The receptor set was obtained from a male donor with retroperitoneal liposarcoma.

The chain recombines TRBV6-1 with TRBJ2-1; D uncertain. The V end was cut by 4 bases, the J end by 10 bases, with 5 bases between. CDR1 is MNHNS, CDR2 SASEGT, per germline. The CDR3 has 10 residues. CDR3 bases: TGTGCCAGCAGTGGCCGCGAGCAGTTCTTC. Its translation is CASSGREQFF.

This clonotype was seen more than once but under ten times. CDR3 bases: TGTGCCAGCAGCCGTAGCGGGGATGAGCAGTTCTTC. Translating gives CASSRSGDEQFF. The chain is built from TRBV12-3 or TRBV12-4 and TRBJ2-1, with TRBD2 matching 8 bases. The CDR3 consists of 12 residues. The V and J ends lost 6 bases and 8 bases, in that order; junction bases with no gene match: 3.

Worth noting for this clonotype: The DNA is omitted, as the CDR3 cannot be located on it reliably, and the CDR3 follows TCRdb's listing. The rearrangement links TRBV12-3 or TRBV12-4 to TRBJ2-5. Termini included, the CDR3 measures 16 amino acids. The CDR3: CASSTSTYRDQETQYF.

Turning to this clonotype: The final CDR3 position lacks the conserved phenylalanine or tryptophan, pointing to a likely read error. The genes are TRBV7-2 and TRBJ2-1; D is perhaps TRBD1 (5 bases). V was trimmed by 1 base and J by 13 bases, leaving 23 bases between them. The CDR3 runs to 16 residues. Germline CDR1 is SGHTA and CDR2 is FQGNSA. CDR3 residues: CASSLVLDRGQETQFC. The DNA for the CDR3 is TGTGCCAGCAGCTTAGTTTTAGACAGAGGACAAGAGACCCAGTTCTGC.

The rearrangement joins TRBV12-3 or TRBV12-4 to TRBJ2-1, with 8 bases identical to TRBD1. The DNA end favors TRBJ2-7, so the J call may be wrong. The CDR3 has 18 residues. The CDR3 spells CASSLVIRGTGRIYEQYF. In DNA, the CDR3 is TGTGCCAGCAGTTTGGTAATTCGGGGGACAGGTCGTATCTACGAGCAGTACTTC.

This clonotype is deemed medium-sized. This chain connects TRBV7-8 to TRBJ1-2; unclear D gene. Germline lookup yields CDR1 SGHVS and CDR2 FQNEAQ. V was cut by 4 bases and J by 7 bases, with 19 bases left in between. CDR3 length: 15 amino acids. This chain's CDR3 is CASSSDNPLSLGYTF. DNA of the CDR3: TGTGCCAGCAGCTCCGACAACCCCCTATCCCTTGGCTACACCTTC.

By its share, this clonotype is large. This rearrangement joins TRBV11-2 to TRBJ1-4; D gene unclear. V was shortened by 1 base and J by 8 bases, with 5 bases between the two germline ends. Looked up from germline, CDR1 is SGHAT and CDR2 is FQNNGV. The CDR3 extends over 12 amino acids. The CDR3 region is CASSLVGEKLFF. The CDR3 nucleotides read TGTGCCAGCAGCTTAGTTGGGGAAAAACTGTTTTTT.

The V and J genes are TRBV11-3 and TRBJ2-3; 8 bases agree with TRBD2. The tail of the sequence fits TRBJ2-7 better, so the J call may be wrong. Germline loops: CDR1 SGHNT, CDR2 YENEEA. The CDR3 sequence is 16 residues long. CDR3 DNA sequence: TGTGCCAGCAGCTACGGGAGGGGAGCGGATAGGGATGAGCAGTACTTC. This sequence encodes CASSYGRGADRDEQYF.

By its share, this clonotype is medium-sized. This chain uses TRBV6-1 with TRBJ2-5; 10 nucleotides agree with TRBD2. The J call may not be correct, given that the DNA end is closer to TRBJ2-7. CDR1 and CDR2 (germline): MNHNS, SASEGT. CDR3 size: 14 residues. In DNA, the CDR3 is TGTGCCAGCAGTGAAAGCCTAGCGGGAGACGAGCAGTACTTC. This codes for CASSESLAGDEQYF.

By proportion, this clonotype is medium-sized. The genes are TRBV6-6 and TRBJ1-5; D perhaps matches TRBD1 (5 bases). Germline V lookup: CDR1 MNHNY, CDR2 SVGAGI (reference sequence). The CDR3 is 15 amino acids. V was trimmed by 0 bases and J by 1 base, leaving 7 bases between them. CDR3: CASSYSGTSNQPQHF. The CDR3 bases are TGTGCCAGCAGTTACTCAGGGACGAGCAATCAGCCCCAGCATTTT.

There are a few counts of this clonotype. This chain links TRBV6-1 with TRBJ2-1; 7 nucleotides agree with TRBD2. The V gene end was trimmed by 3 bases and the J gene end by 7 bases; junction bases not matched to a gene: 15. Germline V gives CDR1 MNHNS, CDR2 SASEGT. The length of the CDR3 is 17 residues. The CDR3 region has the DNA TGTGCCAGCAGTGATTGGGAGGGGCTCCGAGATGGGAATGAGCAGTTCTTC. It encodes CASSDWEGLRDGNEQFF.

This clonotype is categorized as medium-sized. This chain connects TRBV7-8 to TRBJ2-1; 15 bases line up with TRBD2. Germline lookup yields CDR1 SGHVS and CDR2 FQNEAQ. CDR3 size: 15 residues. J gave up 7 bases and V 5 bases, and 3 bases lay outside the gene matches. CDR3 bases: TGTGCCAGCAGCCTCGGGACTAGCGGGAGGAATGAGCAGTTCTTC. The encoded protein is CASSLGTSGRNEQFF. The full variable domain, rest sourced from reference TRBV7-8 and TRBJ2-1, is GAGVSQSPRYKVAKRGQDVALRCDPISGHVSLFWYQQALGQGPEFLTYFQNEAQLDKSGLPSDRFFAERPEGSVSTLKIQRTQQEDSAVYLCASSLGTSGRNEQFFGPGTRLTVL.

CDR3 sequence reads: CATHRGSHNEQYF. The CDR3 bases are TGTGCCACCCACCGGGGGTCCCACAATGAGCAGTACTTC. The genes are TRBV6-5 and TRBJ2-1, with D tentatively TRBD2 (6 bases). The J call may be incorrect, as the DNA end agrees better with TRBJ2-7. CDR1 and CDR2 from the germline V gene are MNHEY and SVGAGI. CDR3 length: 13 amino acids.

This rearrangement joins TRBV6-1 to TRBJ1-5; D uncertain. The germline V gene has CDR1 MNHNS and CDR2 SASEGT. Trimming removed 5 bases at V and 5 bases at J, with 19 bases between. The CDR3 spans 16 residues. In DNA, the CDR3 is TGTGCCAGCAGTACCCACGGCAAGGGCTCTGATCAGCCCCAGCATTTT. Its protein product is CASSTHGKGSDQPQHF.

The CDR3 loop is CASSYTDRVGETQFF. The CDR3 DNA reads TGTGCCAGCAGTTATACGGACAGGGTCGGAGAGACCCAGTTCTTC. V is TRBV6-5 and J is TRBJ2-1; TRBD1 agrees at 8 bases. There are 15 residues in the CDR3. Germline trimming cut 3 bases from V and 13 bases from J; bases unmatched to any gene: 14. Germline values: CDR1 MNHEY, CDR2 SVGAGI.

This clonotype has just a few counts. The rearrangement joins TRBV6-1 to TRBJ1-1; TRBD1 aligns across 8 bases. J was trimmed by 7 bases and V by 6 bases; bases with no gene match: 4. Germline V gene lookup returns CDR1 MNHNS and CDR2 SASEGT. This CDR3 has 12 amino acids. This CDR3 is CASRVTGGEAFF. For the CDR3, the DNA is TGTGCCAGCAGGGTAACAGGGGGTGAAGCTTTCTTT.

The chain combines TRBV25-1 with TRBJ2-5, with TRBD1 matching over 7 bases. Looked up from germline, CDR1 is MGHDK and CDR2 is SYGVNS. Unmatched junction bases numbered 5, after V lost 5 bases and J lost 2 bases. CDR3 size: 14 residues. The CDR3 sequence is CASSRAGGQETQYF. CDR3 in DNA: TGTGCCAGCAGTAGGGCAGGGGGACAAGAGACCCAGTACTTC.

The CDR3 coding sequence is TGTGCCAGCAGTTACGTCGGGGCCCTTCGCAATGAGCAGTACTTC. Its protein is CASSYVGALRNEQYF. The chain uses TRBV6-1 and TRBJ2-1; TRBD1 or TRBD2 may be the D gene (5 bases each). The J call may be wrong; the DNA end is better matched by TRBJ2-7. Germline assignment: CDR1 MNHNS and CDR2 SASEGT. The CDR3 totals 15 residues.

A single count supports this clonotype. The chain couples TRBV6-1 to TRBJ1-3; D might be TRBD1 (5 bases). With 2 bases removed from V and 3 bases from J, the gap between germline ends came to 14 bases. The CDR3 is made up of 16 amino acids. From germline, CDR1 is MNHNS and CDR2 SASEGT. CDR3 DNA: TGTGCCAGCAGTGAATGGGTGGGGGGAAGTGGAAACACCATATATTTT. Residues: CASSEWVGGSGNTIYF.

This sequence joins TRBV11-2 and TRBJ1-6; D is unresolved. CDR1 and CDR2 (germline): SGHAT, FQNNGV. The CDR3 sequence is 15 residues long. Between the trimmed V and J ends, which lost 2 bases and 10 bases, there was a span of 15 bases. CDR3 coding DNA: TGTGCCAGCAGCTTATACGAGGGAAAGGGCTCACCCCTCCACTTT. Protein sequence: CASSLYEGKGSPLHF.